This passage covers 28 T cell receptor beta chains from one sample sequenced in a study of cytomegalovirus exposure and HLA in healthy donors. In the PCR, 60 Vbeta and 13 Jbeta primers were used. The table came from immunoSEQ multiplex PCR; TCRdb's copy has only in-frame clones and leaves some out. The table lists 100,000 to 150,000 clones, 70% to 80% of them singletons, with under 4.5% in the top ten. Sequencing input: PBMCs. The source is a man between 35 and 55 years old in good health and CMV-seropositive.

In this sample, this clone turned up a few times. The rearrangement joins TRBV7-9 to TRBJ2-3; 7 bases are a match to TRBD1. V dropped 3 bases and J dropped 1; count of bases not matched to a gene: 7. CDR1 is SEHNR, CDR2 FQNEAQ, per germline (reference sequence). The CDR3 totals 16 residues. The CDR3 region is CASSFEGAGGTDTQYF. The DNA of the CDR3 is TGTGCCAGCAGCTTCGAGGGGGCAGGCGGCACAGATACGCAGTATTTT.

The chain's CDR3 is CASQSGMGTYEQYF. CDR3 in DNA: TGTGCCTCCCAATCGGGGATGGGTACCTACGAGCAGTACTTC. This chain links TRBV6-6 with TRBJ2-7, with a possible D match to TRBD2 (5 bases). The CDR3 covers 14 residues. The V and J ends lost 11 bases and 2 bases respectively, with 19 bases between them. Per germline, CDR1 MNHNY and CDR2 SVGAGI (reference sequence).

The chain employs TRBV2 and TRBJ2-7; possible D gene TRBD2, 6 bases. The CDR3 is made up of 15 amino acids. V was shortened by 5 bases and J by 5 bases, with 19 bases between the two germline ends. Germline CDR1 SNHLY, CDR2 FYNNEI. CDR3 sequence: CASSPGLPSPHEQYF. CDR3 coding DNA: TGTGCCAGCAGTCCGGGACTGCCCTCTCCCCACGAGCAGTACTTC.

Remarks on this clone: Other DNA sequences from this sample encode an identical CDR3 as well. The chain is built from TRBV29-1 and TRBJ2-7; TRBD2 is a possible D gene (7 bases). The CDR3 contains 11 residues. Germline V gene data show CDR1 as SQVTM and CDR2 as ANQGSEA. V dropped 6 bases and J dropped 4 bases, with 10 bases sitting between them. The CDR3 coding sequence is TGCAGCGTGAGGGGGGGGTACGAGCAGTACTTC. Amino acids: CSVRGGYEQYF.

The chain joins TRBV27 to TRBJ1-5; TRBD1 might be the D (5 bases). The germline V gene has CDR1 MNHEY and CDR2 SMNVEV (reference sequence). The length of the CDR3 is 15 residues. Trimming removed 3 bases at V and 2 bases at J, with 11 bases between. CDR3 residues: CASSFRGDGNQPQHF. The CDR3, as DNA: TGTGCCAGCAGTTTCCGGGGGGATGGCAATCAGCCCCAGCATTTT.

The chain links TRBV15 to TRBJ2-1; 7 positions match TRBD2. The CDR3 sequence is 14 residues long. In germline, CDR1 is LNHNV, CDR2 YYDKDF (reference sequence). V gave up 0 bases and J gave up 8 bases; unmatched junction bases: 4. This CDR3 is CATSRDAGVHEQFF. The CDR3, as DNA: TGTGCCACCAGCAGAGATGCGGGAGTCCATGAGCAGTTCTTC.

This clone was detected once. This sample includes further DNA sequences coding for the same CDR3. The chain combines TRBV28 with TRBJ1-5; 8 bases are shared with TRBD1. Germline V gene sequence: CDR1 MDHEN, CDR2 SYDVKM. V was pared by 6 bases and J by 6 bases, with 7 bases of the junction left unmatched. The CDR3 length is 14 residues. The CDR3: CASRPGGTGQPQHF. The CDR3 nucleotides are TGTGCCAGCAGACCCGGTGGGACAGGTCAGCCCCAGCATTTT.

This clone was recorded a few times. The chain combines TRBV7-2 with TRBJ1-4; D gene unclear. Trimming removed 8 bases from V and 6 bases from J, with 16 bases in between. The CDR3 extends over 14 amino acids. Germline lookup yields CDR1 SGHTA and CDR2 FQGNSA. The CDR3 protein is CASGLMVFDEKLFF. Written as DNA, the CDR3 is TGTGCCAGCGGGCTGATGGTTTTCGATGAAAAACTGTTTTTT.

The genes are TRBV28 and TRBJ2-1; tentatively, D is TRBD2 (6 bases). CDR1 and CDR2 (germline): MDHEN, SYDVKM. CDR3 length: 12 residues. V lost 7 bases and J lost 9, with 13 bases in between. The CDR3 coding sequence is TGTGCCAGCAAGGAGGGCCGGGGTGAGCAGTTCTTC. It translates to CASKEGRGEQFF.

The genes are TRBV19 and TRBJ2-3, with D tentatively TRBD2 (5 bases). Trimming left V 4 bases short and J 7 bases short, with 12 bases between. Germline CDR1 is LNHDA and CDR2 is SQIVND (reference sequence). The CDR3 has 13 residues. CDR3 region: CASSTSSINTQYF. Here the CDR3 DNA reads TGTGCCAGTAGTACATCTAGCATTAATACGCAGTATTTT.

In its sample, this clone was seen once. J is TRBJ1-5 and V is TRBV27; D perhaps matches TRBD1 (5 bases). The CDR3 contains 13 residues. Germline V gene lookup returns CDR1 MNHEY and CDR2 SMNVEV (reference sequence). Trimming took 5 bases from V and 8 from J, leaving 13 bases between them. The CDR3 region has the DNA TGTGCCAGCAGTCGGGGGACTTGGGAGCCCCAGCATTTT. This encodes CASSRGTWEPQHF.

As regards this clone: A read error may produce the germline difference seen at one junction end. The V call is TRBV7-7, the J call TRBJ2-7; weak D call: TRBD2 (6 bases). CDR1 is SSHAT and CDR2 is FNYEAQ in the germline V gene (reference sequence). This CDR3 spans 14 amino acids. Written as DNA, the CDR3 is TGTGCTAGCAGGCACCGGGAGATCGAGGTCGAGCAGTACTTC. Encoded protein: CASRHREIEVEQYF.

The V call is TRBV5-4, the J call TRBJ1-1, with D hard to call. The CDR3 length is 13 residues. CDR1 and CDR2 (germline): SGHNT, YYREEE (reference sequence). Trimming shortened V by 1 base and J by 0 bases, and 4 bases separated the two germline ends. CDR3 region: CASSLTLNTEAFF. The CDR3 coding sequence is TGTGCCAGCAGCTTGACACTGAACACTGAAGCTTTCTTT.

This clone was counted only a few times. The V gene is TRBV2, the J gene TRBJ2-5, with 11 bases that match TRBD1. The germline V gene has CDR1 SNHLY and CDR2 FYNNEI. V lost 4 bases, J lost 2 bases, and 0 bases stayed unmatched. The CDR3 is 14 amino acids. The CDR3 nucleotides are TGTGCCAGCAGTGGGGACAGGGGGCAAGAGACCCAGTACTTC. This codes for CASSGDRGQETQYF.

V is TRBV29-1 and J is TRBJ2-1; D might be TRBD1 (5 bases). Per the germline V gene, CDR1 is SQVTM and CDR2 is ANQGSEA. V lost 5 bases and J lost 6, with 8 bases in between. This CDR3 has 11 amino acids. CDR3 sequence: CSVRRANEQFF. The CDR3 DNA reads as TGCAGCGTTCGCAGGGCCAATGAGCAGTTCTTC.

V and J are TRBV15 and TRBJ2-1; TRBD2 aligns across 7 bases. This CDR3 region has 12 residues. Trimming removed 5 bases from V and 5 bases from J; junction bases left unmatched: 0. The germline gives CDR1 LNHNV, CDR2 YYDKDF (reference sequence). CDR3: CATSGLDNEQFF. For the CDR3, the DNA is TGTGCCACCAGCGGACTAGACAATGAGCAGTTCTTC. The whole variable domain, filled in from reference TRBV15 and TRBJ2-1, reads DAMVIQNPRYQVTQFGKPVTLSCSQTLNHNVMYWYQQKSSQAPKLLFHYYDKDFNNEADTPDNFQSRRPNTSFCFLDIRSPGLGDTAMYLCATSGLDNEQFFGPGTRLTVL.

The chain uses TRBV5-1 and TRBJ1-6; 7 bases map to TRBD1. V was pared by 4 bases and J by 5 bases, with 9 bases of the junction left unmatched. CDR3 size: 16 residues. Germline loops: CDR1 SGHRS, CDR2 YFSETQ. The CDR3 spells CASSQTAGQNNSPLHF. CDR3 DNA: TGCGCCAGCAGCCAAACGGCGGGACAGAATAATTCACCCCTCCACTTT. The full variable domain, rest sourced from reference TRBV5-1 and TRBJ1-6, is KAGVTQTPRYLIKTRGQQVTLSCSPISGHRSVSWYQQTPGQGLQFLFEYFSETQRNKGNFPGRFSGRQFSNSRSEMNVSTLELGDSALYLCASSQTAGQNNSPLHFGNGTRLTVT.

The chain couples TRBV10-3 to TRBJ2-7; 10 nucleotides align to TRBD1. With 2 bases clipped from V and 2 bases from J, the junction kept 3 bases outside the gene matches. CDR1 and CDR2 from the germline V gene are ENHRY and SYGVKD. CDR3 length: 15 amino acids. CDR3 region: CAISERQGAAYEQYF. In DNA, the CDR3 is TGTGCCATCAGTGAGCGACAGGGGGCCGCCTACGAGCAGTACTTC.

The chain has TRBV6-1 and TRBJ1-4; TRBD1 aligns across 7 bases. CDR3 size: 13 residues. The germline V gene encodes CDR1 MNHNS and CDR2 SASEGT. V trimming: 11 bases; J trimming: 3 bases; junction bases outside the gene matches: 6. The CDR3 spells CAVTTGSNEKLFF. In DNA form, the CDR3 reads TGTGCCGTAACGACAGGGTCTAATGAAAAACTGTTTTTT.

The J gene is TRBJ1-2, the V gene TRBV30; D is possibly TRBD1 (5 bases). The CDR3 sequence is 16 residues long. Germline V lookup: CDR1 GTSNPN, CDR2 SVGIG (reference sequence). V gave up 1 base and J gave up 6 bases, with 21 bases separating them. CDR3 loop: CAWSADGGGIFDGYTF. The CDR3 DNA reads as TGTGCCTGGAGTGCCGACGGGGGGGGGATTTTCGATGGCTACACCTTC.

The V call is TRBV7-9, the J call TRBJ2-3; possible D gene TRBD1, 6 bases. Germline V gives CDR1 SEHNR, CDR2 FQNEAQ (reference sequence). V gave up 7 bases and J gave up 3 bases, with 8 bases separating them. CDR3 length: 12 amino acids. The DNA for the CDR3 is TGTGCCAGCATTCAGGGGACAGATACGCAGTATTTT. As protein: CASIQGTDTQYF.

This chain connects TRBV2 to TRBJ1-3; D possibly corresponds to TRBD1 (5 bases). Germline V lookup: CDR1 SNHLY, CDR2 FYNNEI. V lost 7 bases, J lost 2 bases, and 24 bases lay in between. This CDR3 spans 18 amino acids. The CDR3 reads CASMKDMGRAWTGNTIYF. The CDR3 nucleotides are TGTGCCAGCATGAAAGATATGGGCAGGGCTTGGACTGGAAACACCATATATTTT.

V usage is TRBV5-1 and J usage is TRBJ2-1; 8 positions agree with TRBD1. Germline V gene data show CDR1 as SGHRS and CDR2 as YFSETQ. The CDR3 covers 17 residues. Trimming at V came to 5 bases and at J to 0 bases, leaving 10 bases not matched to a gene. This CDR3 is CASSTKRQGISYNEQFF. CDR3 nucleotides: TGCGCCAGCAGTACCAAAAGACAGGGGATCTCCTACAATGAGCAGTTCTTC.

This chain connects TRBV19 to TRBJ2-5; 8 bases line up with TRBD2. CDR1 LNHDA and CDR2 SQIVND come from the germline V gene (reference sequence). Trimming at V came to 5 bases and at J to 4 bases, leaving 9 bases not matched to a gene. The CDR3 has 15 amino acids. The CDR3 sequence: CASSAGTRVAETQYF. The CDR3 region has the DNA TGTGCCAGTAGTGCCGGGACTAGGGTCGCAGAGACCCAGTACTTC.

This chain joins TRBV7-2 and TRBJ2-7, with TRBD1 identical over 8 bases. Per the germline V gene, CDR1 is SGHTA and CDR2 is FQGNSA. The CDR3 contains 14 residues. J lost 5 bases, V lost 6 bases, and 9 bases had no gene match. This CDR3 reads CASSNDRGWDEQYF. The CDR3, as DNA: TGTGCCAGCAGTAACGACAGGGGTTGGGACGAGCAGTACTTC. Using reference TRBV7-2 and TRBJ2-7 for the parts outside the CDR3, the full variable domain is GAGVSQSPSNKVTEKGKDVELRCDPISGHTALYWYRQSLGQGLEFLIYFQGNSAPDKSGLPSDRFSAERTGGSVSTLTIQRTQQEDSAVYLCASSNDRGWDEQYFGPGTRLTVT.

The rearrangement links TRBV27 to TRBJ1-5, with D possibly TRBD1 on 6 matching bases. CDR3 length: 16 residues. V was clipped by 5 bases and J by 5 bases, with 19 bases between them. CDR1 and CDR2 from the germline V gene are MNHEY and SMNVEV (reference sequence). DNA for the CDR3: TGTGCCAGCAGTCGGACGGATCCCCAGGGGCATCAGCCCCAGCATTTT. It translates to CASSRTDPQGHQPQHF.

This CDR3 is CASSLGVKPGLGGTDTQYF. CDR3 DNA sequence: TGTGCCAGCAGCTTGGGAGTCAAACCGGGACTAGGGGGCACAGATACGCAGTATTTT. The chain employs TRBV5-4 and TRBJ2-3; 8 bases fit TRBD2. CDR1 and CDR2 (germline): SGHNT, YYREEE (reference sequence). J gave up 1 base and V 0 bases, and 13 bases lay outside the gene matches. There are 19 residues in the CDR3.

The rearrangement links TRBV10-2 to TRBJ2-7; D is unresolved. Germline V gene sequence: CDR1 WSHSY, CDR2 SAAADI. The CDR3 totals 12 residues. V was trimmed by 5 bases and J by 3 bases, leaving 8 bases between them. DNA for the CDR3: TGCGCCAGCAGTAACAATAACTACGAGCAGTACTTC. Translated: CASSNNNYEQYF.